This entry is about one TCR beta chain. Germline loops: CDR1 SQVTM, CDR2 ANQGSEA. Trimming removed 7 bases from V and 0 bases from J; junction bases left unmatched: 15. CDR3 size: 16 residues. PCR used 60 Vbeta primers and 13 Jbeta primers. Method: immunoSEQ multiplex PCR; TCRdb's copy keeps in-frame clones and lacks some. This repertoire shows roughly 120,000 clones, less than 85% found once; its top ten account for under 3.5%. This entry comes from a study of cytomegalovirus exposure and HLA in healthy donors. As for the study in general: HLA-typed donors contributed 80 million to 85 million unique TCRs, which were held in an early data release.

V usage is TRBV29-1 and J usage is TRBJ2-7; 7 nucleotides match TRBD1. The sample was PBMCs. The sequence was collected from a male donor in good health and CMV-seronegative. For the CDR3, the DNA is TGCAGCGCTGTACGACCCGCCGGGACAGTCTCCTACGAGCAGTACTTC. It specifies CSAVRPAGTVSYEQYF.